These T cell receptor beta chains were read from a single sample in a study of radiation and T cells in renal cell carcinoma. Profiling relied on immunoSEQ multiplex PCR, and the TCRdb table lists in-frame clones only, not all of them. The sample consists of some 64,000 clones, over 60% of them appearing once. The source was blood, collected from a patient whose treatment included radiotherapy and nephrectomy. All receptors derive from a man between 60 and 70 years old with renal cell carcinoma. Both conserved end residues are part of each CDR3. Fields, in order: D gene, J gene, V gene, clone size, CDR3 DNA, CDR3 protein. D genes are given only for firm matches. Expanded clones are given a class, and other clones once, few, many or no size at all.

>-|TRBJ1-1|TRBV27|-
TGTGCCAGCAGTTCCTTCGGGGGCAGGGGCATGGGCACTGAAGCTTTCTTT
CASSSFGGRGMGTEAFF
>TRBD1|TRBJ1-4|TRBV5-4|once
TGTGCCAGCAGCGGGACAGGGAAACTGTTTTTT
CASSGTGKLFF
>-|TRBJ2-7|TRBV5-4|-
TGTGCCAGCAGCTTGGCCGGGAACCCAGGGGGGTTCGAGCAGTACTTC
CASSLAGNPGGFEQYF
>-|TRBJ1-2|TRBV6-5|-
TGTGCCAGCTCTGGCTATGGCTACACCTTC
CASSGYGYTF
>-|TRBJ2-7|TRBV12-5|-
TGTGCTAGTGGTTTGGGACGGGGCGAGCAGTACTTC
CASGLGRGEQYF
>-|TRBJ1-2|TRBV9|-
TGTGCCAGCAGCGTTGACTTGGACTATGGCTACACCTTC
CASSVDLDYGYTF
>-|TRBJ1-5|TRBV30|-
TGTGCCTGGAGTGTTGTAGGGGTCGGTCAGCCCCAGCATTTT
CAWSVVGVGQPQHF
>TRBD1|TRBJ1-1|TRBV6-6|once
TGTGCCAGCAGAATACGGACAGGGGGCGGGAACACTGAAGCTTTCTTT
CASRIRTGGGNTEAFF
>-|TRBJ1-1|TRBV18|-
TGTGCCAGCTCACCACCACCCGGTGGGGCTGAAGCTTTCTTT
CASSPPPGGAEAFF
>TRBD1|TRBJ1-2|TRBV30|-
TGTGCCTGGAGTGTAGCCCAGGGGGACTATGGCTACACCTTC
CAWSVAQGDYGYTF
>TRBD1|TRBJ1-4|TRBV19|-
TGTGCCAGCCTTAATCAGGGGGCAACTAATGAAAAACTGTTTTTT
CASLNQGATNEKLFF
>-|TRBJ2-3|TRBV7-2|-
TGTGCCAGCAGCCCTAGGTCAGGGACGGATACGCAGTATTTT
CASSPRSGTDTQYF
>-|TRBJ2-5|TRBV7-6|-
TGTGCCAGCAGCTCATCACCCTCCACTCGAGAGACCCAGTACTTC
CASSSSPSTRETQYF
>-|TRBJ1-2|TRBV6-6|-
TGTGCCAGCAGTTCGGGACGGCGGCTCTATGGCTACACCTTC
CASSSGRRLYGYTF
>-|TRBJ1-1|TRBV18|-
TGTGCCAGCTCACCAATCGGGGCAGGCACTGAAGCTTTCTTT
CASSPIGAGTEAFF
>TRBD1|TRBJ1-1|TRBV2|-
TGTGCCAGCAGTTTCCAGGGGGCTGGCACTGAAGCTTTCTTT
CASSFQGAGTEAFF
>-|TRBJ1-1|TRBV7-9|once
TGTGCCAGCAGCCTCGCCCAGACAGCGACGAACACTGAAGCTTTCTTT
CASSLAQTATNTEAFF
>TRBD2|TRBJ2-5|TRBV11-2|few
TGTGCCAGCAGCTTATTCGGGGGGGAGACCCAGTACTTC
CASSLFGGETQYF
>TRBD1|TRBJ1-1|TRBV5-1|few
TGCGCCAGCAGTCCGGACAGGGGCACTGAAGCTTTCTTT
CASSPDRGTEAFF
>-|TRBJ2-3|TRBV7-2|-
TGTGCCAGCAGCTTAGCAGATACGCAGTATTTT
CASSLADTQYF
>TRBD2|TRBJ2-2|TRBV5-3|-
TGTGCCAGAAGCCCGGGACTAGCGGCGAACACCGGGGAGCTGTTTTTT
CARSPGLAANTGELFF
>-|TRBJ1-1|TRBV4-2|once
TGTGCCAGCAGCCAAGATCTAAAGGATGAAGCTTTCTTT
CASSQDLKDEAFF
>TRBD2|TRBJ2-3|TRBV10-3|-
TGTGCCATCAGCCGAGCGGGAGGCACAGATACGCAGTATTTT
CAISRAGGTDTQYF
>-|TRBJ2-5|TRBV6-5|few
TGTGCCAGCAAGTACCTTGGGGTCGGCGGGCAGACCCAGTACTTC
CASKYLGVGGQTQYF
>TRBD1|TRBJ2-5|TRBV5-1|once
TGCGCCAGCAGCGCCGGGACAGGGGGGAAAGAGACCCAGTACTTC
CASSAGTGGKETQYF
>TRBD2|TRBJ2-5|TRBV7-2|-
TGTGCCAGCAGCCTCGACGGGACTAGCTCAGAGACCCAGTACTTC
CASSLDGTSSETQYF
>-|TRBJ2-5|TRBV6-1|-
TGTGCCAGCAGTTCGTCCGAGACTAGTGGAGAGACCCAGTACTTC
CASSSSETSGETQYF
>-|TRBJ1-1|TRBV27|few
TGTGCCAGCATCCCTCCGGAGGCCACTGAAGCTTTCTTT
CASIPPEATEAFF
>TRBD2|TRBJ2-1|TRBV10-3|-
TGTGCCATCAGGAGCGGGGCAACCTACAATGAGCAGTTCTTC
CAIRSGATYNEQFF
>TRBD2|TRBJ2-1|TRBV10-1|-
TGCGCCAGCAGTGAGAGCGGGAGAGGCGACAATGAGCAGTTCTTC
CASSESGRGDNEQFF
>-|TRBJ2-6|TRBV2|-
TGTGCCAGCAGTGACTTTACCTTCGGATCTGGGGCCAACGTCCTGACTTTC
CASSDFTFGSGANVLTF
>TRBD1|TRBJ2-6|TRBV5-5|few
TGTGCCAGCACCCCCGGGACAGGGTTCTACTCTGGGGCCAACGTCCTGACTTTC
CASTPGTGFYSGANVLTF
>-|TRBJ1-4|TRBV2|-
TGTGCCAGCAGCTCCCCCGGGGTTGGCCTCAATGAAAAACTGTTTTTT
CASSSPGVGLNEKLFF
>-|TRBJ1-2|TRBV18|many
TGTGCCAGCTCACCACTGACGACGGCAGCCTCTAACTATGGCTACACCTTC
CASSPLTTAASNYGYTF
>-|TRBJ2-3|TRBV7-3|-
TGTGCCAGCAGCTTATCCCGAACAGATACGCAGTATTTT
CASSLSRTDTQYF
>-|TRBJ1-2|TRBV6-1|-
TGTGCCAGCAGTGAGGCCAGGGAGTCCGGCTACACCTTC
CASSEARESGYTF